The 2 T cell receptor beta chains below were found in one sample sequenced in a study of blood T cell repertoires in COVID-19. The repertoire was sequenced with immunoSEQ multiplex PCR; TCRdb's copy has only in-frame clones and lacks some. This table has about 120,000 clones, about 79% appearing once. What was sequenced was peripheral blood. These receptors came from a man in his sixties or seventies with acute or convalescent COVID-19.

This clone was picked up many times. The chain uses TRBV5-4 and TRBJ2-1, with TRBD2 identical over 15 bases. The CDR3 is 16 residues long. Germline CDR1 and CDR2: SGHNT and YYREEE (reference sequence). J gave up 2 bases and V 3 bases, and 0 bases lay outside the gene matches. In DNA, the CDR3 is TGTGCCAGCAGCTGGACTAGCGGGGGGGCCTACAATGAGCAGTTCTTC. It is translated as CASSWTSGGAYNEQFF.

The chain is built from TRBV5-1 and TRBJ1-6; D is uncertain. V was trimmed by 4 bases and J by 5 bases, leaving 10 bases between them. CDR1 and CDR2 from the germline V gene are SGHRS and YFSETQ. The CDR3 has 14 residues. In DNA form, the CDR3 reads TGCGCCAGCAGCGTGGACGGGAATAATTCACCCCTCCACTTT. Residues: CASSVDGNNSPLHF.